This T cell receptor beta chain was profiled in a study of identifying expanded T cells in peripheral blood. Study conclusions and caveats: Technical replicates showed around 1.2 changed clones; around 2 weeks about 16; four weeks 19. Across healthy donors, higher total template counts meant significantly greater roughly two-week count variance.

Repertoires were generated with immunoSEQ multiplex PCR, while TCRdb's copy carries only in-frame clones and drops some. The sample lists some 130,000 clones; 75% to 90% were seen once. Collection occurred without any documented infections or immune events in donors. About this clone: Its antigen is not identified.

CDR3 length equals 15 residues. Trimming left V 1 base short and J 2 bases short, with 11 bases between. Looked up from germline, CDR1 is SGHTA and CDR2 is FQGNSA. The chain recombines TRBV7-2 with TRBJ2-5; D gene ambiguous. Sequenced material: blood. The receptor was isolated from a person aged 18 to 70 in good health. The CDR3 DNA is TGTGCCAGCAGCTTAGTATCGGTACAGCAAGAGACCCAGTACTTC. It specifies CASSLVSVQQETQYF.